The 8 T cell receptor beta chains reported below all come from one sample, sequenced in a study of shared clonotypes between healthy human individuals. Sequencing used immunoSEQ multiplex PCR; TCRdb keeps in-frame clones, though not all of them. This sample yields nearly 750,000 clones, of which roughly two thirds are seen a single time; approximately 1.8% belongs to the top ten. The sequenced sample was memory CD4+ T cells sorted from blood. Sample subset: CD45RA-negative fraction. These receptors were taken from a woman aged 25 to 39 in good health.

The CDR3, as DNA: TGTGCCAGCAGACAGACTACACAGCTTACGGGGCAGTTCTTC. Encoded protein: CASRQTTQLTGQFF. The V gene is TRBV2, the J gene TRBJ2-1; D possibly corresponds to TRBD2 (5 bases). Germline CDR1 and CDR2: SNHLY and FYNNEI. Trimming cost V 6 bases and J 12 bases, with 21 bases left between them. CDR3 size: 14 residues.

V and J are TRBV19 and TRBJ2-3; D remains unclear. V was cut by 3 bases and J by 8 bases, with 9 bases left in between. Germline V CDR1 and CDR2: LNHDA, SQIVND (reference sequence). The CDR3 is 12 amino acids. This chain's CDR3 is CASSIPASTQYF. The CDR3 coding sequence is TGTGCCAGTAGTATCCCCGCATCTACGCAGTATTTT.

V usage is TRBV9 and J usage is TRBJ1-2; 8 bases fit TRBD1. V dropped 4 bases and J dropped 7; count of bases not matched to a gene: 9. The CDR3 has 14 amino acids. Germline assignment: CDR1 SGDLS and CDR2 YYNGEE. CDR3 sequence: CASSPGQGISGYTF. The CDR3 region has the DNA TGTGCCAGCAGCCCAGGACAGGGAATTAGTGGCTACACCTTC.

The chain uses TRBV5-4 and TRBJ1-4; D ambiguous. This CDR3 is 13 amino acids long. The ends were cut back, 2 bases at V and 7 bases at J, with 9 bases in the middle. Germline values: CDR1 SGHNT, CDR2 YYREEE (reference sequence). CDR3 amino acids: CASSFGDTEKLFF. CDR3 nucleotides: TGTGCCAGCAGCTTCGGGGATACTGAAAAACTGTTTTTT. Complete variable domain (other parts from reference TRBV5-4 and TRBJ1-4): ETGVTQSPTHLIKTRGQQVTLRCSSQSGHNTVSWYQQALGQGPQFIFQYYREEENGRGNFPPRFSGLQFPNYSSELNVNALELDDSALYLCASSFGDTEKLFFGSGTQLSVL.

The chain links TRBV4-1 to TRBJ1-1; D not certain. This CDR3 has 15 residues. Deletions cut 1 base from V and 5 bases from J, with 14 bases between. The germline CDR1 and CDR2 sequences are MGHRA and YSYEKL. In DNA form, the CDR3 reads TGCGCCAGCAGCCAAGGTCGCTTGGTGGGGACTGAAGCTTTCTTT. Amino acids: CASSQGRLVGTEAFF.

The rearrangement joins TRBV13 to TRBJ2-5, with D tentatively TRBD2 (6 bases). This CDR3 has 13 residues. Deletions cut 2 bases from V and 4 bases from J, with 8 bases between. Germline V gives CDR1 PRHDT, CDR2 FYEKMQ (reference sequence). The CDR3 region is CASSLTGRETQYF. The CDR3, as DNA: TGTGCCAGCAGCTTAACCGGGAGAGAGACCCAGTACTTC.

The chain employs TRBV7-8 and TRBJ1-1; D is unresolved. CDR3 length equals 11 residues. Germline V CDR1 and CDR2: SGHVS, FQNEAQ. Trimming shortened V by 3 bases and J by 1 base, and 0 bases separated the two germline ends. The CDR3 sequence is CASSLNTEAFF. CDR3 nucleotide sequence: TGTGCCAGCAGCTTGAACACTGAAGCTTTCTTT.

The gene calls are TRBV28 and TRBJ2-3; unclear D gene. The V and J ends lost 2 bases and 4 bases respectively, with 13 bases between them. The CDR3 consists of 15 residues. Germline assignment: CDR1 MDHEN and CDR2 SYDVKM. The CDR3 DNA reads TGTGCCAGCAGTTTACGCGAGGATACGTCAGATACGCAGTATTTT. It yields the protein CASSLREDTSDTQYF.